This entry describes one T cell receptor (beta chain). Its target is not known. TCRdb called the multiplex PCR reads again in MiXCR, with one record for every CDR3 protein. The sample records over 150,000 distinct CDR3 sequences, 30% to 40% being singletons. The source of the sample is a study of breast tumors, draining lymph nodes, adjacent tissues. The study's findings and limits: Data only fit, rather than demonstrated, lymph node origin of most tumor T cells.

There are 17 residues in the CDR3. Per the germline V gene, CDR1 is LNHDA and CDR2 is SQIVND (reference sequence). J lost 1 base, V lost 3 bases, and 6 bases had no gene match. Samples came from axillary lymph nodes draining the breast cancer. The receptor comes from a female donor with breast cancer. Some clones in this sample may be carry-over from other donors' samples. The sample taken for sequencing was axillary lymph node tissue. This chain uses TRBV19 with TRBJ1-5; 10 positions agree with TRBD1. The CDR3 here is CASSMQGQGLSNQPQHF. Written as DNA, the CDR3 is TGTGCCAGTAGTATGCAGGGACAGGGGTTGAGCAATCAGCCCCAGCATTTT.